This TCR beta chain was identified during a study of OX40 agonist ivuxolimab in advanced cancers. Study summary: Averaging roughly 60 years in age, with a range of about 23 to 80, the cohort was more than 75% male. Partial responses were achieved by three patients: one hepatocellular carcinoma, two cutaneous melanoma.

With regard to this clone: The antigen remains undetermined.

Only in-frame clones appear in the TCRdb table, and some are missing; sequencing was by immunoSEQ multiplex PCR. There are roughly 50,000 clones in the sample; about 87% occur only once, and more than 0.35% lies in the top ten. Blood was sampled at baseline, cycle 4 day 1, and cycle 7 day 1. Study outcomes and limitations: Average numbers of expanded clones were greater in CD8+ T cells than in CD4+.

The clonotype originates from an adult with an advanced solid tumor such as melanoma, head and neck, liver or kidney cancer. The source was CD4+ or CD8+ T cells sorted from blood, collected in a trial of the OX40 agonist ivuxolimab.

DNA for the CDR3: TGCAGCGTTGAAGAAAATAGCAATCAGCCCCAGCATTTT. This translates into CSVEENSNQPQHF. This chain links TRBV29-1 with TRBJ1-5; the D is unclear. In germline, CDR1 is SQVTM, CDR2 ANQGSEA. With 0 bases removed from V and 0 bases from J, the gap between germline ends came to 3 bases. The CDR3 has 13 amino acids. The full variable domain, completed using reference TRBV29-1 and TRBJ1-5, is SAVISQKPSRDICQRGTSLTIQCQVDSQVTMMFWYRQQPGQSLTLIATANQGSEATYESGFVIDKFPISRPNLTFSTLTVSNMSPEDSSIYLCSVEENSNQPQHFGDGTRLSIL.